This is a list of T cell receptor beta chains from one sample in a study of T cells after somatic rescue of genetic block. Method: immunoSEQ multiplex PCR; TCRdb's copy keeps in-frame clones and lacks some. The repertoire holds 60,000 to 90,000 clones, with approximately 90% as singletons. The material sequenced was peripheral blood mononuclear cells (PBMCs). These receptors originate from a man aged 25 to 40. The CDR3 runs from the conserved cysteine through the conserved F or W. The order of the fields is V gene, J gene, D gene, clone size, CDR3 DNA, CDR3 protein. The D gene is left open where the match is weak. Only part of the rows carry a size: once, few, many, or a class if the clone is expanded.

>TRBV9|TRBJ2-2|.|.
TGTGCCAGCAGCGTAGGGCTCGGAAACTTGCTCACCGGGGAGCTGTTTTTT
CASSVGLGNLLTGELFF
>TRBV27|TRBJ2-7|TRBD2|.
TGTGCCAGCAGTTTATCAGGACTAGCGCGACAGTACTTC
CASSLSGLARQYF
>TRBV28|TRBJ2-5|TRBD2|.
TGTGCCAGCAGTTTCGGGAGGGGTCGCCAAGAGACCCAGTACTTC
CASSFGRGRQETQYF
>TRBV11-3|TRBJ2-5|TRBD1|.
TGTGCCAGCAGCACAGGGGTACAAGAGACCCAGTACTTC
CASSTGVQETQYF
>TRBV19|TRBJ2-1|TRBD2|.
TGTGCCAGTACTTCCACTAGCGGGACTTTGGGCTACAATGAGCAGTTCTTC
CASTSTSGTLGYNEQFF
>TRBV27|TRBJ2-2|TRBD2|.
TGTGCCAGCAGTACTAGCGGGGGGGCCGCGTGGTCCGGGGAGCTGTTTTTT
CASSTSGGAAWSGELFF
>TRBV13|TRBJ2-1|TRBD2|.
TGTGCCAGCAGCTCCTACCTTGGGACTAGCGGTGCCAACAATGAGCAGTTCTTC
CASSSYLGTSGANNEQFF
>TRBV19|TRBJ1-2|.|.
TGTGCCAGTAGTAAACCGGGGGTCAACTATGGCTACACCTTC
CASSKPGVNYGYTF
>TRBV18|TRBJ2-4|.|.
TGTGCCAGCTCACCACCCGGGACGGAAAACATTCAGTACTTC
CASSPPGTENIQYF
>TRBV7-8|TRBJ2-3|.|.
TGTGCCAGCAGAATAGCCGCGGGATGGTTGGCAGATACGCAGTATTTT
CASRIAAGWLADTQYF
>TRBV2|TRBJ2-5|TRBD2|once
TGTGCCAGCAGCCCACGGACTAGCGGGGGGGGGACCCAGTACTTC
CASSPRTSGGGTQYF
>TRBV27|TRBJ2-3|.|.
TGTGCCAGCACCTCACGGGCCCCTGGTGCAGATACGCAGTATTTT
CASTSRAPGADTQYF
>TRBV15|TRBJ1-4|.|once
TGTGCCACCAGCAGATCAGCGGCGACTAATGAAAAACTGTTTTTT
CATSRSAATNEKLFF
>TRBV18|TRBJ2-3|.|.
TGTGCCAGCTCACCGGGGGGTGACACTACGCAGTATTTT
CASSPGGDTTQYF
>TRBV4-1|TRBJ2-4|TRBD1|.
TGCGCCAGCAGCCAAGGGACAGGGCAAAACATTCAGTACTTC
CASSQGTGQNIQYF
>TRBV28|TRBJ2-1|TRBD2|.
TGTGCCAGCAGTTTGCGGACTAGCGGAAACAATGAGCAGTTCTTC
CASSLRTSGNNEQFF
>TRBV10-3|TRBJ2-2|.|.
TGTGCCATCAGCTCGACCGGGGAGCTGTTTTTT
CAISSTGELFF
>TRBV6-5|TRBJ1-3|.|.
TGTGCCAGCGGGGACCCTGGAAACACCATATATTTT
CASGDPGNTIYF
>TRBV4-1|TRBJ1-2|.|few
TGCGCCAGCAGCCAAGTTGGATATGGCTACACCTTC
CASSQVGYGYTF
>TRBV18|TRBJ2-7|.|.
TGTGCCAGCTCACCCGGGGCTTTAATAAGTTACGAGCAGTACTTC
CASSPGALISYEQYF
>TRBV15|TRBJ2-7|TRBD2|.
TGTGCCACCAGCAGAAGGACTAGCGGGAACTACGAGCAGTACTTC
CATSRRTSGNYEQYF
>TRBV7-2|TRBJ2-1|TRBD1|.
TGTGCCAGCAGCTTCCCCGGGACAGGCTACAATGAGCAGTTCTTC
CASSFPGTGYNEQFF
>TRBV7-8|TRBJ2-1|.|.
TGTGCCAGCAGCTTAGAAGGGGCTGGGAATTCCTACAATGAGCAGTTCTTC
CASSLEGAGNSYNEQFF
>TRBV11-2|TRBJ1-1|TRBD1|once
TGTGCCAGCGGGGGACAGTTGAACACTGAAGCTTTCTTT
CASGGQLNTEAFF
>TRBV11-3|TRBJ1-5|TRBD1|.
TGTGCCAGCAGCCTCCACCTGCTGGGACAGGGGTTCAATCAGCCCCAGCATTTT
CASSLHLLGQGFNQPQHF
>TRBV11-3|TRBJ2-7|.|.
TGTGCCAGCAGCTTAGATCGAGGCGAGCAGTACTTC
CASSLDRGEQYF
>TRBV28|TRBJ2-5|.|.
TGTGCCAGCAGGGGAAGGGAGTACCAAGAGACCCAGTACTTC
CASRGREYQETQYF
>TRBV5-1|TRBJ2-3|.|.
TGCGCCAGCAGCTTGGCCTCGGCGGCAGATACGCAGTATTTT
CASSLASAADTQYF
>TRBV6-1|TRBJ2-3|.|.
TGTGCCAGCAGTGGGATACGGCTTGATACGCAGTATTTT
CASSGIRLDTQYF
>TRBV28|TRBJ2-7|TRBD1|.
TGTGCCAGCAGCCTTGGGGGACAGGGTAGTCGGCAGTACTTC
CASSLGGQGSRQYF
>TRBV5-1|TRBJ2-7|TRBD1|.
TGCGCCAGCAGCTTGGAGTGGACAGGGGCCTACGAGCAGTACTTC
CASSLEWTGAYEQYF
>TRBV4-2|TRBJ2-2|.|.
TGTGCCAGCAGCCAAGATCCCCTGGACAGAGGACCCGGGGAGCTGTTTTTT
CASSQDPLDRGPGELFF
>TRBV15|TRBJ2-7|TRBD1|.
TGTGCCACCAGCAGAGTCCCCGGGACAGGGGCCTACGAGCAGTACTTC
CATSRVPGTGAYEQYF
>TRBV28|TRBJ2-7|.|.
TGTGCCATCGCCGGGAGCGCTTACGAGCAGTACTTC
CAIAGSAYEQYF
>TRBV19|TRBJ2-5|.|.
TGTGCCAGTAGTATCTCGGGTGGGCAGGGGACTTTGGGGGCCCAGTACTTC
CASSISGGQGTLGAQYF
>TRBV5-1|TRBJ2-7|.|.
TGCGCCAGCAGCGTGGGACGAAGGAGCTCCTACGAGCAGTACTTC
CASSVGRRSSYEQYF
>TRBV9|TRBJ2-2|.|.
TGTGCCAGCAGCGTAGGGGCCAACACCGGGGAGCTGTTTTTT
CASSVGANTGELFF
>TRBV7-9|TRBJ2-1|TRBD2|.
TGTGCCAGCAGCTTAGTAGGACTAGCCGGCAATGAGCAGTTCTTC
CASSLVGLAGNEQFF
>TRBV14|TRBJ1-1|.|.
TGTGCCAGCAGCCAAGGGACAGCTACTGAAGCTTTCTTT
CASSQGTATEAFF
>TRBV28|TRBJ1-4|.|.
TGTGCCAGCAAAACAGGACCCGAAAAACTGTTTTTT
CASKTGPEKLFF
>TRBV21-1|TRBJ2-3|.|.
TGTGCCAGCAGCAAAGGTCTCAAGCGGGAGGAAGATACGCAGTATTTT
CASSKGLKREEDTQYF
>TRBV9|TRBJ2-5|TRBD1|.
TGTGCCAGCAGCGTCTCCTCTGGACAGGGCGAGACCCAGTACTTC
CASSVSSGQGETQYF
>TRBV18|TRBJ1-2|TRBD1|few
TGTGCCAGCTCACCGTTGACAGGGAGGGATGGCTACACCTTC
CASSPLTGRDGYTF
>TRBV5-1|TRBJ2-7|.|.
TGCGCCAGCAGCTTGGGCGGGCTAGCAAACTACGAGCAGTACTTC
CASSLGGLANYEQYF
>TRBV19|TRBJ1-1|.|once
TGTGCCAGTAGTTCTCCGGGGGCAGCGAACACTGAAGCTTTCTTT
CASSSPGAANTEAFF
>TRBV7-2|TRBJ2-7|TRBD1|.
TGTGCCAGCAGCTCCCCATGGGGGACAGGGGACTACGAGCAGTACTTC
CASSSPWGTGDYEQYF
>TRBV5-5|TRBJ2-5|.|.
TGTGCCAGCAGCTTCTGGGATCGAGAGACCCAGTACTTC
CASSFWDRETQYF
>TRBV18|TRBJ2-3|.|.
TGTGCCAGCTCACCAGCTGGGGGCGCGAGCACAGATACGCAGTATTTT
CASSPAGGASTDTQYF
>TRBV7-2|TRBJ2-3|.|.
TGTGCCAGCAGCTTAGGTCCAGATACGCAGTATTTT
CASSLGPDTQYF
>TRBV7-9|TRBJ1-2|.|.
TGTGCCAGCCGCCCCAGTTTTAACTATGGCTACACCTTC
CASRPSFNYGYTF
>TRBV28|TRBJ2-7|.|.
TGTGCCAGCAGCCCAGCCCCGAGGGGAATATACGAGCAGTACTTC
CASSPAPRGIYEQYF
>TRBV27|TRBJ2-7|.|.
TGTGCCAGCAGCCTACGGCAGGGAAGCTCCTACGAGCAGTACTTC
CASSLRQGSSYEQYF
>TRBV21-1|TRBJ2-5|.|.
TGTGCCAGCAGCAAAGAGACCCAGTACTTC
CASSKETQYF
>TRBV7-9|TRBJ2-7|.|.
TGTGCCAGCAGCTTAGCCGAGGGGATCCACGAGCAGTACTTC
CASSLAEGIHEQYF
>TRBV6-5|TRBJ1-5|.|.
TGTGCCAGCAGCCTTGGACAGCGCAATCAGCCCCAGCATTTT
CASSLGQRNQPQHF
>TRBV4-1|TRBJ2-5|TRBD2|once
TGCGCCAGCAGCCTAGTCGGGGGGAACCAAGAGACCCAGTACTTC
CASSLVGGNQETQYF